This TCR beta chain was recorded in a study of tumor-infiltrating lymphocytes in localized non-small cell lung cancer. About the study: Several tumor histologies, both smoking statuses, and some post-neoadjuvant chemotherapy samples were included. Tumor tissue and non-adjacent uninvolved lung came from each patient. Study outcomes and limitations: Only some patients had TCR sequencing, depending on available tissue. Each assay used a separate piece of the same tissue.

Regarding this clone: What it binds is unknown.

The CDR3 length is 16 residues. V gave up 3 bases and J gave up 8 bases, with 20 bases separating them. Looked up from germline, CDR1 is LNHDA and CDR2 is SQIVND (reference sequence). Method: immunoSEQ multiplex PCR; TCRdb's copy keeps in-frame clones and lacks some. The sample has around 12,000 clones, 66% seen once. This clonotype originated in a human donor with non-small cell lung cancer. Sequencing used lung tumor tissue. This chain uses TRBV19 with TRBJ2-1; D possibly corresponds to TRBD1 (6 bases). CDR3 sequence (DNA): TGTGCCAGTAGTATCCTCGCGGCGGCACAGGGTTATGAGCAGTTCTTC. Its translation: CASSILAAAQGYEQFF.